This record looks at one T cell receptor beta chain sequence and its context. What it binds is unknown. The germline V gene encodes CDR1 MNHEY and CDR2 SVGAGI. The length of the CDR3 is 14 residues. J lost 8 bases, V lost 5 bases, and 8 bases had no gene match. These data originate in a study of cytomegalovirus exposure and HLA in healthy donors. General study findings and limits: Researchers reported from a later analysis that most CMV-associated TCR beta chains appeared HLA-restricted. Rarity marked most TCR sequences, yet some public TCRs occurred in many donors. The authors listed 164 TCR beta chains as cytomegalovirus-associated.

60 Vbeta and 13 Jbeta primers were used in PCR. TCRdb's table, derived via immunoSEQ multiplex PCR, lists solely in-frame clones and lacks some. The sample carries around 150,000 clones, roughly 79% recorded once. The genes are TRBV6-5 and TRBJ2-1, with TRBD2 identical over 8 bases. The sequencing sample was made of PBMCs. This receptor was obtained from a man in his late teens or twenties in good health and CMV-seropositive. CDR3 coding DNA: TGTGCCAGCAGTGCCCGGACTAGCATCTATGAGCAGTTCTTC. Protein product: CASSARTSIYEQFF.